Listed below are T cell receptor beta chains from one sample, sequenced in a study of blood T cell repertoires in COVID-19. Sequencing was performed with immunoSEQ multiplex PCR; in TCRdb, only in-frame clones are kept and a portion is missing. The sample yields around 94,000 clones, roughly nine tenths seen once. The sequencing input was peripheral blood. The receptors were gathered from a woman aged 45-65 years with COVID-19, enrolled during active disease. Both conserved end residues are part of each CDR3. A D gene is named only where the DNA matches it firmly. The size of a clone is reported for some rows only, either as once, few or many, or as a class for expanded clones.

clone size	D gene	J gene	V gene	CDR3 DNA	CDR3 protein
-	TRBD1	TRBJ1-1	TRBV19	TGTGCCAGACGACAGGGGGAGAAGAACACTGAAGCTTTCTTT	CARRQGEKNTEAFF
few	-	TRBJ2-7	TRBV21-1	TGTGCCAGCAGCAAAGCCCTCGGGACTTACTACGAGCAGTACTTC	CASSKALGTYYEQYF
-	TRBD2	TRBJ2-3	TRBV6-5	TGTGCCAGCCGACCCGACGGGAGGGCAGATACGCAGTATTTT	CASRPDGRADTQYF
-	TRBD1	TRBJ1-2	TRBV20-1	TGCAGTGCTAGGACAGGGGGTGGCTACACCTTC	CSARTGGGYTF
-	-	TRBJ1-2	TRBV5-8	TGTGCCAGCAGCCCCCTATTCAGGGATAACTATGGCTACACCTTC	CASSPLFRDNYGYTF
-	-	TRBJ2-7	TRBV6-2/TRBV6-3	TGTGCCAGCAGTTATCCGGGTCCCTACGAGCAGTACTTC	CASSYPGPYEQYF
-	TRBD1	TRBJ1-4	TRBV2	TGTGCCAGCGGTTTGGTAGGGACAGGGGGTGAAAAACTGTTTTTT	CASGLVGTGGEKLFF
-	TRBD2	TRBJ2-3	TRBV27	TGTGCCAGCAGTTTATATACTGGGGGGGGAACAGATACGCAGTATTTT	CASSLYTGGGTDTQYF
-	TRBD2	TRBJ2-1	TRBV27	TGTGCCAGCAGTTGGGGACTAGAGCACAATGAGCAGTTCTTC	CASSWGLEHNEQFF
-	-	TRBJ2-5	TRBV3-1/TRBV3-2	TGTGCCAGCAGCCAAGGTTCTCGCCAAGAGACCCAGTACTTC	CASSQGSRQETQYF
-	TRBD1	TRBJ1-6	TRBV6-5	TGTGCCAGCAGAAGGGACAGGGGGTATTCACCCCTCCACTTT	CASRRDRGYSPLHF
few	-	TRBJ1-2	TRBV19	TGTGCCAGTACCACCCAAGAGTTTAACTATGGCTACACCTTC	CASTTQEFNYGYTF
-	-	TRBJ2-7	TRBV6-2/TRBV6-3	TGTGCCAGCAGTTACTCGTCCAGCTCCTACGAGCAGTACTTC	CASSYSSSSYEQYF
-	TRBD1	TRBJ2-1	TRBV7-9	TGTGCCAGCAGCCTGAGACAGGGATTTTCCGGTGAGCAGTTCTTC	CASSLRQGFSGEQFF
-	TRBD2	TRBJ2-6	TRBV7-9	TGTGCCAGCAGACCCCGGGGGGACCAAAGATCCTCTGGGGCCAACGTCCTGACTTTC	CASRPRGDQRSSGANVLTF
once	-	TRBJ1-5	TRBV21-1	TGTGCCAGCAGCGGGGGAGGACCCCAGCATTTT	CASSGGGPQHF
-	-	TRBJ1-1	TRBV2	TGTGCCAGCAGCAGGACAGACTCTAAGCCTGAAGCTTTCTTT	CASSRTDSKPEAFF
few	-	TRBJ1-4	TRBV24-1	TGTGCCACCTCCCGGGGGACTAATGAAAAACTGTTTTTT	CATSRGTNEKLFF
-	-	TRBJ1-2	TRBV9	TGTGCCAGCAGCGTAGCTCTCCAGGGGCACCCAGATGGCTACACCTTC	CASSVALQGHPDGYTF
-	-	TRBJ1-2	TRBV5-1	TGCGCCAGCAGCTTAGGGTCCACGGGGTATGGCTACACCTTC	CASSLGSTGYGYTF
-	-	TRBJ2-5	TRBV7-9	TGTGCCAGCAGCTCTAGTATTTCCAGGGGTAGGGAGACCCAGTACTTC	CASSSSISRGRETQYF
-	-	TRBJ1-1	TRBV5-1	TGCGCCAGCAGCCCGGACAGAGGGTCCACTGAAGCTTTCTTT	CASSPDRGSTEAFF
-	-	TRBJ2-5	TRBV11-1	TGTGCCAGCAGCTTAGGGGCAGGGTCCGAAGAGACCCAGTACTTC	CASSLGAGSEETQYF
-	TRBD2	TRBJ2-1	TRBV28	TGTGCCAGCAGTTCTACCGCTCTAGCGGGGATCTACAATGAGCAGTTCTTC	CASSSTALAGIYNEQFF
-	-	TRBJ2-3	TRBV9	TGTGCCAGCGGCGGGATCGGGTCCAAAGGCACAGATACGCAGTATTTT	CASGGIGSKGTDTQYF
-	-	TRBJ1-5	TRBV7-9	TGTGCCAGCAGCGCCCACGAGCTTAGCAATCAGCCCCAGCATTTT	CASSAHELSNQPQHF
-	TRBD1	TRBJ1-6	TRBV25-1	TGTGCCAGCAGTGTGCTCGGGACAGGGAACAGTTCACCCCTCCACTTT	CASSVLGTGNSSPLHF
-	-	TRBJ1-5	TRBV30	TGTGCCTGGAGAGGGAGATACAGTATCCATCAGCCCCAGCATTTT	CAWRGRYSIHQPQHF
few	-	TRBJ1-4	TRBV5-6	TGTGCCAGCAGCACGGCAGGGTGGGCAACTAATGAAAAACTGTTTTTT	CASSTAGWATNEKLFF
-	TRBD1	TRBJ2-1	TRBV4-1	TGCGCCAGCAGCCAAGACCCACAGGGGTGGGTGGGCAATGAGCAGTTCTTC	CASSQDPQGWVGNEQFF
once	-	TRBJ1-6	TRBV12-5	TGTGCTAGTGGTTTGGTACGGGGGGGTTTTTATAATTCACCCCTCCACTTT	CASGLVRGGFYNSPLHF
-	TRBD1	TRBJ1-1	TRBV19	TGTGCCAGTAGCCAGACAGGGGGAAGCACTGAAGCTTTCTTT	CASSQTGGSTEAFF
-	-	TRBJ2-7	TRBV7-9	TGTGCCAGCAGCTCCCCCGGACAGACGAAATCCTACGAGCAGTACTTC	CASSSPGQTKSYEQYF
once	-	TRBJ1-3	TRBV11-2	TGTGCCAGCAGCCCAGGGCCCTCTGGAAACACCATATATTTT	CASSPGPSGNTIYF
once	TRBD1	TRBJ1-3	TRBV28	TGTGCCAGCAGTTTATACAGGGGCAACGGAAACACCATATATTTT	CASSLYRGNGNTIYF
-	-	TRBJ1-1	TRBV7-2	TGTGCCAGCAGCTTAGCTGGCCAGACTAACACTGAAGCTTTCTTT	CASSLAGQTNTEAFF
once	TRBD1	TRBJ1-4	TRBV5-1	TGCGCCAGCAGCTTGGTCCAGGGACAGAATGAAAAACTGTTTTTT	CASSLVQGQNEKLFF
-	-	TRBJ2-7	TRBV29-1	TGCAGCGTTGGACGGCCCATGACACACGAGCAGTACTTC	CSVGRPMTHEQYF
-	-	TRBJ1-2	TRBV30	TGTGCCTGGAGTGTTACAGGGAACTATGGCTACACCTTC	CAWSVTGNYGYTF
-	-	TRBJ2-3	TRBV12-5	TGTGCTAGTGGTTTGTCTGACGGGAGCGCAGATACGCAGTATTTT	CASGLSDGSADTQYF
-	TRBD2	TRBJ2-3	TRBV2	TGTGCCAGCAAGATTAGCGGGTCGGCGGGGGCAGATACGCAGTATTTT	CASKISGSAGADTQYF
-	TRBD2	TRBJ2-1	TRBV18	TGTGCCAGCTCACCACCGGGGCTAGCGGTCAATGAGCAGTTCTTC	CASSPPGLAVNEQFF
-	TRBD1	TRBJ1-2	TRBV10-1	TGCGCCAGCAGTGTAGACAGGGGCTATGGCTACACCTTC	CASSVDRGYGYTF
few	TRBD1	TRBJ1-6	TRBV2	TGTGCCAGCAGTGAAGGCCCCCGGACAGGTTACAATTCACCCCTCCACTTT	CASSEGPRTGYNSPLHF
-	-	TRBJ1-3	TRBV28	TGTGCCAGCAGTCTCCCGGGTCCTCTATCTGGAAACACCATATATTTT	CASSLPGPLSGNTIYF
-	TRBD2	TRBJ2-3	TRBV5-1	TGCGCCAGCAGCGCATCGCTAGCGGGGGGAGGAGATACGCAGTATTTT	CASSASLAGGGDTQYF
-	TRBD1	TRBJ2-1	TRBV28	TGTGCCAGCAGTTTCCCGGGACAGGGACACAATGAGCAGTTCTTC	CASSFPGQGHNEQFF
-	-	TRBJ2-3	TRBV27	TGTGCCAGCAGTTTATTGGTCAGGGGCACAGATACGCAGTATTTT	CASSLLVRGTDTQYF
-	TRBD2	TRBJ2-3	TRBV19	TGTGCCAGTAGTGCTAGCGGGGGGGCAAGTATGAGGTATTTT	CASSASGGASMRYF
-	-	TRBJ2-3	TRBV9	TGTGCCAGCAAGGGGGGGAGGGGCACAGATACGCAGTATTTT	CASKGGRGTDTQYF
-	TRBD2	TRBJ2-1	TRBV29-1	TGCAGCGTGTATCTGGCTAGCGGGTCTCTATCTGAGCAGTTCTTC	CSVYLASGSLSEQFF
-	TRBD1	TRBJ1-2	TRBV28	TGTGCCAGCAGACCGACAGGGCCTTTCTATGGCTACACCTTC	CASRPTGPFYGYTF
-	-	TRBJ2-5	TRBV7-2	TGTGCCAGCAGCTTTACGACAGGACCCAGGGAGACCCAGTACTTC	CASSFTTGPRETQYF
-	-	TRBJ1-1	TRBV5-4	TGTGCCAGCAGCTTGGGTGGGGGCACGAACACTGAAGCTTTCTTT	CASSLGGGTNTEAFF
-	-	TRBJ2-4	TRBV30	TGTGCCTGGAGTGTACGGCAGCGAGCCAAAAACATTCAGTACTTC	CAWSVRQRAKNIQYF
-	TRBD2	TRBJ2-2	TRBV7-2	TGTGCCAGCAGCCGGGGGGTCGGGGAGCTGTTTTTT	CASSRGVGELFF
-	-	TRBJ2-6	TRBV19	TGTGCCAGTAGCCTAAACCCGGGGATCTCTGGGGCCAACGTCCTGACTTTC	CASSLNPGISGANVLTF
-	-	TRBJ1-1	TRBV5-1	TGCGCCAGCAGCTTGATGGGGGCGGACACTGAAGCTTTCTTT	CASSLMGADTEAFF
-	TRBD1	TRBJ2-7	TRBV6-5	TGTGCCAGCACCCAAGCGGCAGGGGGCATCTACGAGCAGTACTTC	CASTQAAGGIYEQYF
-	TRBD1	TRBJ1-5	TRBV11-2	TGTGCCAGCAGCTTAGCGGGACAGTCCAATCAGCCCCAGCATTTT	CASSLAGQSNQPQHF